Listed here are 30 T cell receptor beta chains from one sample, sequenced in a study of T-cell reconstitution after alpha-beta-depleted transplantation in children. As it was prepared, the TCRbeta library received unique molecular identifiers. TCRdb independently ran MiXCR on the PCR reads; one entry per CDR3 protein. The sample comprises some 310,000 distinct CDR3 sequences, approximately 23% of which are singletons, and roughly 9.8% rests with the top ten. Here the sequenced sample was PBMCs, mostly from graft donor cells, taken 180 days after TCRalphabeta/CD19-depleted stem cell transplant. These TCRs come from a male patient younger than 18 who had a stem cell transplant for acute lymphoblastic leukemia, so the T cells may come from the graft donor.

The chain has TRBV20-1 and TRBJ2-1; D assignment may be TRBD1 or TRBD2 (5 bases each). The CDR3 runs 15 residues. V shed 3 bases and J shed 3 bases, with 15 bases lying between them. Per germline, CDR1 DFQATT and CDR2 SNEGSKA (reference sequence). Here the CDR3 DNA reads TGCAGTGCTAGTCGGGGCAGGTCCTTCTACAATGAGCAGTTCTTC. Protein sequence: CSASRGRSFYNEQFF.

This chain joins TRBV27 and TRBJ2-6; D perhaps matches TRBD1 (6 bases). Germline V gives CDR1 MNHEY, CDR2 SMNVEV (reference sequence). The CDR3 sequence is 20 residues long. V shed 3 bases and J shed 0 bases, with 21 bases lying between them. The CDR3 spells CASSFSIRGQGFSGANVLTF. CDR3 DNA: TGTGCCAGCAGTTTTAGTATAAGGGGACAAGGATTCTCTGGGGCCAACGTCCTGACTTTC.

The chain joins TRBV5-1 to TRBJ2-4; no clear D. Germline CDR1 is SGHRS and CDR2 is YFSETQ. Trimming stripped 0 bases from V and 0 bases from J, with 10 bases between. This CDR3 comprises 16 residues. The CDR3 DNA sequence: TGCGCCAGCAGCTTGGGACGGATTCTAGCCAAAAACATTCAGTACTTC. Translated: CASSLGRILAKNIQYF.

This clonotype has only a few counts. The chain employs TRBV18 and TRBJ1-2; 9 bases line up with TRBD1. The CDR3 spans 14 residues. The V and J ends lost 4 bases and 7 bases, in that order; junction bases with no gene match: 7. Germline CDR1 is KGHSH and CDR2 is LQKENI. This CDR3 reads CASSRSGQGFGYTF. CDR3 nucleotides: TGTGCCAGCTCACGATCGGGACAGGGATTTGGCTACACCTTC.

The gene calls are TRBV11-1 and TRBJ2-4; TRBD1 or TRBD2 may be the D gene (6 bases each). The CDR3 spans 18 residues. Trimming cost V 2 bases and J 2 bases, with 19 bases left between them. Germline CDR1 and CDR2: SGHAT and FQDESV (reference sequence). This chain's CDR3 is CASSLFPQGGGTKNIQYF. CDR3 coding DNA: TGTGCCAGCAGCTTATTCCCCCAAGGGGGAGGTACCAAAAACATTCAGTACTTC. Full variable domain (outside the CDR3, taken from reference TRBV11-1 and TRBJ2-4): EAEVAQSPRYKITEKSQAVAFWCDPISGHATLYWYRQILGQGPELLVQFQDESVVDDSQLPKDRFSAERLKGVDSTLKIQPAELGDSAMYLCASSLFPQGGGTKNIQYFGAGTRLSVL.

The rearrangement links TRBV6-2 or TRBV6-3 to TRBJ2-2, with unresolved D. In germline, CDR1 is MNHEY, CDR2 SVGEGT. The V and J ends lost 2 bases and 1 base respectively, with 14 bases between them. This CDR3 region has 17 residues. CDR3 amino acids: CASSYPTFYGNTGELFF. DNA for the CDR3: TGTGCCAGCAGTTACCCGACGTTCTACGGGAACACCGGGGAGCTGTTTTTT.

The rearrangement links TRBV25-1 to TRBJ2-5, with 9 bases aligning to TRBD1. CDR1 MGHDK and CDR2 SYGVNS come from the germline V gene. There are 14 residues in the CDR3. The junction had 3 bases not matched to a gene; V was cut back by 4 bases and J by 3 bases. Here the CDR3 reads CASSVWTGEETQYF. In nucleotides, the CDR3 is TGTGCCAGCAGTGTTTGGACAGGGGAAGAGACCCAGTACTTC.

This clonotype appeared a few times. The chain couples TRBV5-1 to TRBJ2-4; D possibly corresponds to TRBD1 (6 bases). Germline V gene lookup returns CDR1 SGHRS and CDR2 YFSETQ. The CDR3 consists of 16 residues. V was cut by 0 bases and J by 0 bases, with 10 bases left in between. Here the CDR3 DNA reads TGCGCCAGCAGCTTGGGTTTAGGGGGAGCCAAAAACATTCAGTACTTC. Encoded protein: CASSLGLGGAKNIQYF.

V gene TRBV29-1 combines with J gene TRBJ2-3; 10 bases map to TRBD2. Germline V CDR1 and CDR2: SQVTM, ANQGSEA. V dropped 2 bases and J dropped 5; count of bases not matched to a gene: 7. This CDR3 comprises 15 residues. In DNA, the CDR3 is TGCAGCGTTGAACTCCTAGCGGGAGTGGTAGATACGCAGTATTTT. This translates into CSVELLAGVVDTQYF.

This clonotype has only a few counts. This chain uses TRBV6-4 with TRBJ2-3; possibly TRBD2 for D (5 bases). V lost 8 bases and J 4 bases, leaving 19 bases between the germline ends. CDR1 and CDR2 from the germline V gene are MRHNA and SNTAGT. This CDR3 has 15 residues. The CDR3 DNA reads as TGTGCCAGCTCCCAGAGGGCTCTAAAGTCAGATACGCAGTATTTT. It translates to CASSQRALKSDTQYF.

J is TRBJ1-3 and V is TRBV28, with D possibly being TRBD1 (6 bases). The CDR3 totals 18 residues. V lost 3 bases and J 4 bases, leaving 22 bases between the germline ends. Per the germline V gene, CDR1 is MDHEN and CDR2 is SYDVKM. CDR3 sequence (DNA): TGTGCCAGCAGTTTGTACCCACTTTCGTCAGGGGCAGGAAACACCATATATTTT. This gives the protein CASSLYPLSSGAGNTIYF.

This chain links TRBV29-1 with TRBJ2-6, with TRBD1 matching over 11 bases. This CDR3 has 18 amino acids. Germline CDR1 is SQVTM and CDR2 is ANQGSEA. The J segment lost 0 bases and the V segment lost 3 bases, leaving 7 bases of the junction unmatched. In DNA form, the CDR3 reads TGCAGCGTTGACGGACAGGGGGCCGGAAGCTCTGGGGCCAACGTCCTGACTTTC. Translating gives CSVDGQGAGSSGANVLTF.

The J gene is TRBJ1-6, the V gene TRBV6-5; no clear D. The CDR3 loop spans 16 amino acids. The V gene lost 0 bases and the J gene lost 7 bases, with 13 bases spanning the gap. Germline loops: CDR1 MNHEY, CDR2 SVGAGI. CDR3 sequence reads: CASSYSSGRVNSPLHF. The CDR3 nucleotides read TGTGCCAGCAGTTACTCTTCGGGGAGGGTCAATTCACCCCTCCACTTT.

The chain has TRBV11-2 and TRBJ2-2; D gene uncertain. The germline gives CDR1 SGHAT, CDR2 FQNNGV. The CDR3 covers 13 residues. Trimming took off 2 bases at V and 7 bases at J, with 8 bases between the two ends. Here the CDR3 DNA reads TGTGCCAGCAGCTTAATCCCAAACGGGGAGCTGTTTTTT. Translating it yields CASSLIPNGELFF.

The chain has TRBV5-1 and TRBJ1-5; D uncertain. The V gene lost 2 bases and the J gene lost 2 bases, with 5 bases spanning the gap. This CDR3 comprises 13 residues. Germline CDR1 reads SGHRS; CDR2 reads YFSETQ. CDR3 amino acids: CASSFDGNQPQHF. CDR3 DNA: TGCGCCAGCAGCTTCGACGGCAATCAGCCCCAGCATTTT.

This clonotype was seen at least ten times. CDR3 in amino acids: CASSMEASGWQTQYF. CDR3 coding DNA: TGTGCCAGCAGCATGGAGGCTAGCGGGTGGCAGACCCAGTACTTC. The chain carries TRBV7-9 and TRBJ2-5, with 8 positions matching TRBD2. This CDR3 is built from 15 residues. The V gene end was trimmed by 5 bases and the J gene end by 6 bases; junction bases not matched to a gene: 11. The germline V gene has CDR1 SEHNR and CDR2 FQNEAQ (reference sequence).

V and J are TRBV18 and TRBJ2-3; perhaps TRBD1 as D (6 bases). The CDR3 has 17 residues. Trimming shortened V by 8 bases and J by 6 bases, and 27 bases separated the two germline ends. CDR1 is KGHSH, CDR2 LQKENI, per germline. CDR3 protein: CASAPKLGANALDTQYF. CDR3 sequence (DNA): TGTGCCAGCGCCCCCAAGCTGGGGGCCAATGCTTTGGATACGCAGTATTTT.

This clonotype was recorded many times. The rearrangement joins TRBV12-3 or TRBV12-4 to TRBJ2-3; 8 bases are shared with TRBD2. The ends lost 1 base at V and 5 bases at J; junction bases unmatched: 5. The CDR3 runs 15 residues. The CDR3 DNA follows: TGTGCCAGCAGTTTAGTCGCCCTAGCGGGAGATACGCAGTATTTT. Protein sequence: CASSLVALAGDTQYF.

A remark on this clonotype: At one boundary the junction diverges from the germline segment, which might be a read error. This rearrangement joins TRBV5-1 to TRBJ2-5; D is unclear. CDR3 length equals 12 residues. In germline, CDR1 is SGHRS, CDR2 YFSETQ. CDR3 amino acids: CSSSWSQETQYF. The CDR3 DNA reads as TGCTCCAGCAGCTGGTCTCAAGAGACCCAGTACTTC.

This clonotype was found many times. V is TRBV5-1 and J is TRBJ2-7, with D unclear. The germline gives CDR1 SGHRS, CDR2 YFSETQ. The CDR3 spans 14 residues. Trimming stripped 4 bases from V and 0 bases from J, with 11 bases between. The CDR3 region has the DNA TGCGCCAGCAGCCATGACAAGAACTCCTACGAGCAGTACTTC. Translation: CASSHDKNSYEQYF. The full variable domain, completed using reference TRBV5-1 and TRBJ2-7, is KAGVTQTPRYLIKTRGQQVTLSCSPISGHRSVSWYQQTPGQGLQFLFEYFSETQRNKGNFPGRFSGRQFSNSRSEMNVSTLELGDSALYLCASSHDKNSYEQYFGPGTRLTVT.

J is TRBJ1-6 and V is TRBV4-2; D possibly corresponds to TRBD1 (6 bases). Germline V gene lookup returns CDR1 LGHNA and CDR2 YNFKEQ. Between the trimmed V and J ends, which lost 5 bases and 0 bases, there was a span of 14 bases. The CDR3 runs to 17 residues. The CDR3 region is CASSSRTASSYNSPLHF. The CDR3 bases are TGTGCCAGCAGCTCTCGGACAGCCAGCTCCTATAATTCACCCCTCCACTTT.

This clonotype has only a few counts. The CDR3 protein is CASRSQGAEYGYTF. CDR3 nucleotides: TGTGCCAGCAGATCACAGGGGGCGGAATATGGCTACACCTTC. The chain employs TRBV28 and TRBJ1-2, with TRBD1 identical over 9 bases. J gave up 5 bases and V 6 bases, and 7 bases lay outside the gene matches. Germline lookup yields CDR1 MDHEN and CDR2 SYDVKM. This CDR3 region has 14 residues.

There are a few counts of this clonotype. The rearrangement uses TRBV5-1 and TRBJ1-5; 10 nucleotides agree with TRBD1. In germline, CDR1 is SGHRS, CDR2 YFSETQ. The CDR3 is made up of 17 amino acids. V lost 4 bases, J lost 6 bases, and 13 bases stayed unmatched. The CDR3 loop reads CASSQVGLDRGLQPQHF. The CDR3 region has the DNA TGCGCCAGCAGCCAGGTCGGGCTCGACAGGGGGCTTCAGCCCCAGCATTTT.

The CDR3 reads CASELGGAQPQHF. In DNA, the CDR3 is TGTGCCAGCGAACTCGGGGGCGCTCAGCCCCAGCATTTT. The chain links TRBV13 to TRBJ1-5; D is possibly TRBD1 (6 bases). Germline V gives CDR1 PRHDT, CDR2 FYEKMQ (reference sequence). This CDR3 contains 13 residues. The V gene lost 8 bases and the J gene lost 6 bases, with 14 bases spanning the gap.

This CDR3 is CASSFLGGRSYNEQFF. In nucleotides, the CDR3 is TGTGCCAGCAGCTTCCTTGGCGGGAGGTCCTACAATGAGCAGTTCTTC. The V gene is TRBV7-3, the J gene TRBJ2-1; 8 bases are shared with TRBD2. CDR1 and CDR2 from the germline V gene are SGHTA and FQGTGA. The CDR3 loop spans 16 amino acids. The V gene end was trimmed by 3 bases and the J gene end by 1 base; junction bases not matched to a gene: 5.

This clonotype was counted between two and nine times. This sequence joins TRBV6-5 and TRBJ2-7, with D unclear. With 0 bases removed from V and 3 bases from J, the gap between germline ends came to 9 bases. CDR1 is MNHEY, CDR2 SVGAGI, per germline. This CDR3 is 14 amino acids long. CDR3 sequence reads: CASSYSGTYYEQYF. CDR3 bases: TGTGCCAGCAGTTACTCCGGAACGTACTACGAGCAGTACTTC.

V usage is TRBV5-1 and J usage is TRBJ1-3, with 9 bases lining up with TRBD1. The CDR3 has 18 amino acids. Trimming took 0 bases from V and 5 from J; bases not matched to a gene: 12. Per germline, CDR1 SGHRS and CDR2 YFSETQ. CDR3 loop: CASSLAGGTGIRRNTIYF. The DNA for the CDR3 is TGCGCCAGCAGCTTGGCCGGGGGGACAGGGATCAGAAGAAACACCATATATTTT.

The V and J genes are TRBV3-1 and TRBJ2-6; TRBD1 matches at 12 bases. V shed 3 bases and J 4 bases; nucleotides not matched to a gene: 10. Looked up from germline, CDR1 is LGHDT and CDR2 is YNNKEL (reference sequence). The CDR3 is made up of 19 amino acids. The CDR3 coding sequence is TGTGCCAGCAGCCAGCGGGACAGGGGGCGGGTCGCGGGGGCCAACGTCCTGACTTTC. This sequence encodes CASSQRDRGRVAGANVLTF.

This clonotype has more than one count but fewer than ten. This chain uses TRBV12-3 or TRBV12-4 with TRBJ2-5; weak D call: TRBD1 (5 bases). This CDR3 region has 16 residues. V was shortened by 6 bases and J by 7 bases, with 24 bases between the two germline ends. The CDR3 DNA reads as TGTGCCAGCAGCCTACGTCGGCAGGGTGGGTCTGGGACCCAGTACTTC. As protein: CASSLRRQGGSGTQYF.

The V gene is TRBV5-1, the J gene TRBJ2-3; tentative D call: TRBD1 (6 bases). This CDR3 spans 16 amino acids. From germline, CDR1 is SGHRS and CDR2 YFSETQ. Trimming pared 4 bases from V and 3 bases from J, leaving 18 bases between. CDR3 sequence reads: CASSLVVAGVTDTQYF. The CDR3 coding sequence is TGCGCCAGCAGCCTGGTGGTGGCAGGGGTGACAGATACGCAGTATTTT.